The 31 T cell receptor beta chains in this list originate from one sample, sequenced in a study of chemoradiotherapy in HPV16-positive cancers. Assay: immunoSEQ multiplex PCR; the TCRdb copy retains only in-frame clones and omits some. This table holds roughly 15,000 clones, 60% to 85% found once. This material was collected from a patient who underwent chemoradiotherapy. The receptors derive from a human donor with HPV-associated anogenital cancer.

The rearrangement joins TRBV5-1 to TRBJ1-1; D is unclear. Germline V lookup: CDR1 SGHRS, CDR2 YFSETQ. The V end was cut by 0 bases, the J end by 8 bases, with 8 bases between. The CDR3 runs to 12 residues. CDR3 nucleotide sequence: TGCGCCAGCAGCTTGGGGGCAGCCGAAGCTTTCTTT. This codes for CASSLGAAEAFF.

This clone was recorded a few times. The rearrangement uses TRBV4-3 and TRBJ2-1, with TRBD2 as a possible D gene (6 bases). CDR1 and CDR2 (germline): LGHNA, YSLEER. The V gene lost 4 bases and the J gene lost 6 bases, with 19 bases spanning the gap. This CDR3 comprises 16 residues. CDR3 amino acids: CASSPLRDWGANEQFF. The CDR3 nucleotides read TGCGCCAGCAGCCCCCTCAGGGACTGGGGTGCCAATGAGCAGTTCTTC.

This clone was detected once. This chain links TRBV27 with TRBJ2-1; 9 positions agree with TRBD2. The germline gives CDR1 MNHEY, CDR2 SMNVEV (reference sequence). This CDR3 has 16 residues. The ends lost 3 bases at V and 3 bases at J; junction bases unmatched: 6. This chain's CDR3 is CASSFFPSGDYNEQFF. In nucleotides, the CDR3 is TGTGCCAGCAGTTTCTTTCCTAGCGGGGACTACAATGAGCAGTTCTTC.

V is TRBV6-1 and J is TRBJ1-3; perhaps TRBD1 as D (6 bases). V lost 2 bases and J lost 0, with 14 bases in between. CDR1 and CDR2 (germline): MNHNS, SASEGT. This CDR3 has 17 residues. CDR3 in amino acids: CASSESPGQLSGNTIYF. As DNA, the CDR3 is TGTGCCAGCAGTGAAAGCCCGGGACAACTCTCTGGAAACACCATATATTTT.

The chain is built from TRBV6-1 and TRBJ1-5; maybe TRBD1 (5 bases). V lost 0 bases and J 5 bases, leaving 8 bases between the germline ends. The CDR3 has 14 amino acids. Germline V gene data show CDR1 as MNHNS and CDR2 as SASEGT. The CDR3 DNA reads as TGTGCCAGCAGTGAAGCGGGGGGACATCAGCCCCAGCATTTT. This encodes CASSEAGGHQPQHF.

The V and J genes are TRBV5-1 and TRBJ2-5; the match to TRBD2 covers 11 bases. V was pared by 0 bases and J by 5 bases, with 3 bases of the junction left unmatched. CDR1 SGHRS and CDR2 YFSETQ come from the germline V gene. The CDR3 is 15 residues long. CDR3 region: CASSLGLAGRETQYF. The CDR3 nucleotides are TGCGCCAGCAGCTTGGGACTAGCGGGGAGGGAGACCCAGTACTTC.

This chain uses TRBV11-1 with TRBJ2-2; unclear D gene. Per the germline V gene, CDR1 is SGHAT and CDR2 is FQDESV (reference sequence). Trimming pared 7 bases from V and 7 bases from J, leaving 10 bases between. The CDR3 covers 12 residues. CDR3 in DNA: TGTGCCAGCACCAGACAACACGGGGAGCTGTTTTTT. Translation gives CASTRQHGELFF.

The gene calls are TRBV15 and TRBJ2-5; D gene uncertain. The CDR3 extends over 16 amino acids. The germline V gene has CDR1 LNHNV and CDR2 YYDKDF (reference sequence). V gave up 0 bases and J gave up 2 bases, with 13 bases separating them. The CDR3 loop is CATSRDGAAFQETQYF. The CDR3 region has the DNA TGTGCCACCAGCAGAGATGGAGCTGCGTTTCAAGAGACCCAGTACTTC.

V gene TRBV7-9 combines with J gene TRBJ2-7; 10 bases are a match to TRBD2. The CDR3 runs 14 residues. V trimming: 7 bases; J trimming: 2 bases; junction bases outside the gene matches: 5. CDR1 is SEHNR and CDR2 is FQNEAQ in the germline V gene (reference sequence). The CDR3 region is CASTTSGVAYEQYF. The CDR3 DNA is TGTGCCAGCACAACTAGCGGGGTCGCCTACGAGCAGTACTTC.

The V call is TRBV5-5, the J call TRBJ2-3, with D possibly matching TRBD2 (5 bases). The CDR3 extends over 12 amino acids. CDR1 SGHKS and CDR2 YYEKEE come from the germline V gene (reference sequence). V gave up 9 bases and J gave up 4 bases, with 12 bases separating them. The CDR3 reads CATQRYADTQYF. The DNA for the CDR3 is TGTGCCACCCAGCGGTACGCAGATACGCAGTATTTT.

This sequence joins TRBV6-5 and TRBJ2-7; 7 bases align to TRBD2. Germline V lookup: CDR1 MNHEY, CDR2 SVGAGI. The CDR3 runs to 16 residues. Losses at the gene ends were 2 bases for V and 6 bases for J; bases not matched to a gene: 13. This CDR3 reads CASSYGRGGLHSEQYF. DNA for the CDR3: TGTGCCAGCAGTTACGGTCGGGGAGGGCTTCATTCCGAGCAGTACTTC.

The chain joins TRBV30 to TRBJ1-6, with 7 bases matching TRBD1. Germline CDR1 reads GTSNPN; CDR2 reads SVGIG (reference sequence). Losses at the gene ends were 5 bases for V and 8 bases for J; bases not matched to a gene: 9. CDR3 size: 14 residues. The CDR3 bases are TGTGCCTGGGGAACCGGGACAGAGCATTCACCCCTCCACTTT. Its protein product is CAWGTGTEHSPLHF.

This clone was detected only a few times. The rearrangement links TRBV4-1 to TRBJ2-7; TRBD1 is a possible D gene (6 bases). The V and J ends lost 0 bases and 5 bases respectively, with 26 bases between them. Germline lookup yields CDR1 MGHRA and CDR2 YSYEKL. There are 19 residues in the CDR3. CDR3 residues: CASSQDGAFGQGKWNEQYF. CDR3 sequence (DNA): TGCGCCAGCAGCCAAGATGGGGCTTTCGGGCAGGGGAAGTGGAACGAGCAGTACTTC.

CDR3 in amino acids: CAWSWGTATGGTEAFF. The CDR3 DNA reads as TGTGCCTGGAGTTGGGGGACAGCCACGGGAGGCACTGAAGCTTTCTTT. The V call is TRBV30, the J call TRBJ1-1; 7 positions match TRBD1. This CDR3 comprises 16 residues. J was trimmed by 4 bases and V by 2 bases; bases with no gene match: 13. Germline V gene lookup returns CDR1 GTSNPN and CDR2 SVGIG (reference sequence).

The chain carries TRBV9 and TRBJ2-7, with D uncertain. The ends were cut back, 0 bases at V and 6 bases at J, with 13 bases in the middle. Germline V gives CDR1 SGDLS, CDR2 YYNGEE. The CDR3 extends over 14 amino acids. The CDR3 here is CASSVGSSMGEQYF. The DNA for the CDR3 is TGTGCCAGCAGCGTAGGATCCTCTATGGGCGAGCAGTACTTC.

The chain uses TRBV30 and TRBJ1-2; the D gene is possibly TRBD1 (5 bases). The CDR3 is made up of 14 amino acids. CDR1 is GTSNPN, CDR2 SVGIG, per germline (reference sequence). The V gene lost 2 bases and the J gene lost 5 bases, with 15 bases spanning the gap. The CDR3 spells CAWSRAGGGYGYTF. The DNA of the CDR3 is TGTGCCTGGAGTAGAGCGGGCGGGGGATATGGCTACACCTTC.

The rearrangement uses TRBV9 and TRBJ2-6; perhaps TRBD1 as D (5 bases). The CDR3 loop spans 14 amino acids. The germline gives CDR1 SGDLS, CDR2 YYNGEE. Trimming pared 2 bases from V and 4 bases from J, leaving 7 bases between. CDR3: CASSVQGGANVLTF. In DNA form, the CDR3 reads TGTGCCAGCAGCGTCCAGGGAGGGGCCAACGTCCTGACTTTC.

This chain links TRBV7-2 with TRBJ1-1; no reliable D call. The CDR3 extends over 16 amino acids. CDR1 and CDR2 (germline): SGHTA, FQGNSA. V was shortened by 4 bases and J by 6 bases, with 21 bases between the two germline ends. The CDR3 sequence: CASSSRWAGGIPEAFF. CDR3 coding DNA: TGTGCCAGCAGCTCCCGGTGGGCGGGAGGGATCCCTGAAGCTTTCTTT.

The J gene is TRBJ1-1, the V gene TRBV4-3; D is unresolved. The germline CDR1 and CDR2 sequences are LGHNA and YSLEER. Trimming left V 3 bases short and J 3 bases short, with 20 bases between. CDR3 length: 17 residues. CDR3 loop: CASSQYTSGRSDTEAFF. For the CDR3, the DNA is TGCGCCAGCAGCCAGTATACTTCCGGGAGATCGGACACTGAAGCTTTCTTT.

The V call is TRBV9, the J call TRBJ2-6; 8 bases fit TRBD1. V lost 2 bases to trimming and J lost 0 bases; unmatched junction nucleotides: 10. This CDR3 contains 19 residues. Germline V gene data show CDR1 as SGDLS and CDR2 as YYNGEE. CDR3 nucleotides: TGTGCCAGCAGCGTTCGGCAGGGGGCAAGGAGCTCTGGGGCCAACGTCCTGACTTTC. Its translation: CASSVRQGARSSGANVLTF.

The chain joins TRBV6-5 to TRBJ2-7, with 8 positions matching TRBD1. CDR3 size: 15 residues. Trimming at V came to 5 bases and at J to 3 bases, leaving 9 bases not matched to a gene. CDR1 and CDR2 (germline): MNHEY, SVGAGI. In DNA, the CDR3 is TGTGCCAGCAGTCCCCGGACAGGGACCGACTACGAGCAGTACTTC. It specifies CASSPRTGTDYEQYF.

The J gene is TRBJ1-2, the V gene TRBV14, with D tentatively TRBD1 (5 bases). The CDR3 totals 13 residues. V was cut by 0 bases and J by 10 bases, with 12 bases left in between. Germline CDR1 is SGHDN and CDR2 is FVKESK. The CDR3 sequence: CASSQDPKGDYTF. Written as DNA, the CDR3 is TGTGCCAGCAGCCAAGACCCGAAAGGGGACTACACCTTC.

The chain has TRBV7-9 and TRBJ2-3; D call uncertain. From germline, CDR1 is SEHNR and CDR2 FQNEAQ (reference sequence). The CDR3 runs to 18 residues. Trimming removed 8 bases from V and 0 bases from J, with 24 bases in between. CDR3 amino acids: CASSSDSPPRLSTDTQYF. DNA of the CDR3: TGTGCCAGCTCATCTGACTCACCACCCCGTCTTAGCACAGATACGCAGTATTTT.

The CDR3, as DNA: TGTGCCAGCAGCTTAGTAGGGACAAGCTCTGGGGCCAACGTCCTGACTTTC. It translates to CASSLVGTSSGANVLTF. V and J are TRBV7-9 and TRBJ2-6; perhaps TRBD1 as D (6 bases). This CDR3 contains 17 residues. Trimming removed 1 base at V and 0 bases at J, with 10 bases between. The germline CDR1 and CDR2 sequences are SEHNR and FQNEAQ (reference sequence).

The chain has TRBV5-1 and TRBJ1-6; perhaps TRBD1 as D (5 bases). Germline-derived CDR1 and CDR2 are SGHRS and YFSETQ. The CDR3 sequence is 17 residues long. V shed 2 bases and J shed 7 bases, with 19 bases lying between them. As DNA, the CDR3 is TGCGCCAGCAGCTTAGGGGACGCGCGCGGCCTCAATTCACCCCTCCACTTT. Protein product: CASSLGDARGLNSPLHF.

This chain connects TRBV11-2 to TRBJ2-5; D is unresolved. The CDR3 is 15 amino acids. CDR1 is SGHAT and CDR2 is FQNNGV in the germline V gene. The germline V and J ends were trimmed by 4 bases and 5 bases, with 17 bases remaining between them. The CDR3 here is CASSSGPNPSETQYF. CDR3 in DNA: TGTGCCAGCAGCTCCGGGCCCAACCCTTCGGAGACCCAGTACTTC.

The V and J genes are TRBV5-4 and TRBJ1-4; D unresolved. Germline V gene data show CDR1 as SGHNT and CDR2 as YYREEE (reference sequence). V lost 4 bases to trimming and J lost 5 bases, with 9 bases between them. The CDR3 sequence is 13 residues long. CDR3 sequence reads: CASSKPPNEKLFF. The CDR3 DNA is TGTGCCAGCAGCAAACCCCCGAATGAAAAACTGTTTTTT.

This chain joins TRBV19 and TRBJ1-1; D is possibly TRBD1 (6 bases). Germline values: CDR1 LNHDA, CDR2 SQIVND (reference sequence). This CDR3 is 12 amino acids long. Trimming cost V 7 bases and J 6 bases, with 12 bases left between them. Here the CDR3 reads CASTQGLSEAFF. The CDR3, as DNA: TGTGCCAGTACGCAGGGGCTGTCTGAAGCTTTCTTT.

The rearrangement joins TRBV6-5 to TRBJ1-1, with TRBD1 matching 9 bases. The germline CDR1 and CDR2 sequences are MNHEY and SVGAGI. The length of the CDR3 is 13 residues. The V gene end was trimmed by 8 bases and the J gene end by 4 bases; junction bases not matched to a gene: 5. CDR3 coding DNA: TGTGCCAGCGTCAAACAGGGGGCCACTGAAGCTTTCTTT. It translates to CASVKQGATEAFF.

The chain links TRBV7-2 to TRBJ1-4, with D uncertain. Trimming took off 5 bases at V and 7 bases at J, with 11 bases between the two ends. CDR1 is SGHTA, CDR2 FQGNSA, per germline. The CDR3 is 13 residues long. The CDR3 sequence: CASSASRSEKLFF. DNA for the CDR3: TGTGCCAGCAGCGCGAGCCGAAGTGAAAAACTGTTTTTT.

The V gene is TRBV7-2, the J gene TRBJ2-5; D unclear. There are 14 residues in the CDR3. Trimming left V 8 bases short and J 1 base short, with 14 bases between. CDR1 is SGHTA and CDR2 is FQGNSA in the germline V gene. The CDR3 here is CASRRPGSQETQYF. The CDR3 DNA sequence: TGTGCCAGCCGACGGCCCGGGTCCCAAGAGACCCAGTACTTC.